The clone carrying this T cell receptor (beta chain) is labeled large. What it binds is not known. This specimen comes from a study of vaccination and CD4 T cells after COVID-19. Study-level information: Convalescent patients gave post-COVID blood a median approximately 100 days post-diagnosis, range 35 to 161. As control conditions, cultures were given either a CEFX pool serving as positive control, an HIV-1 Nef pool, or no peptide at all.

Described treatment: approximately nine-day PBMC culture with coronavirus spike peptide pools or control peptides (ViraFEST assay). Fresh IL-2 medium was used to replace half of the medium on days 3 and 7. CD4+ T cells that had been cultured provided DNA sequenced with the Oncomine TCR Beta short-read assay. TCRdb recomputed calls from the PCR reads with MiXCR, one row per CDR3 protein. In the table there are about 14,000 distinct CDR3 sequences, roughly 26% of which are singletons. With 4 bases clipped from V and 7 bases from J, the junction kept 5 bases outside the gene matches. Germline V gene sequence: CDR1 MNHEY, CDR2 SVGAGI. This CDR3 region has 13 residues.

The genes are TRBV6-5 and TRBJ1-2; 8 nucleotides line up with TRBD1. This TCR came from a human donor who had recovered from COVID-19. This material consisted of CD4+ T cells from blood, cultured in vitro, taken after SARS-CoV-2 vaccination. The CDR3 here is CASSFQGAVGYTF. For the CDR3, the DNA is TGTGCCAGCAGTTTCCAGGGGGCGGTTGGCTACACCTTC.